This passage covers 19 T cell receptor beta chains from one sample sequenced in a study of blood T cell repertoires in COVID-19. Some clones are missing from TCRdb's copy, which holds only in-frame ones; the method was immunoSEQ multiplex PCR. The sample shows approximately 140,000 clones, more than 65% of them seen only once. Specimen: peripheral blood. The receptors were sampled from a man aged 80 or over with acute or convalescent COVID-19.

This rearrangement joins TRBV18 to TRBJ1-5; 10 positions match TRBD1. The germline gives CDR1 KGHSH, CDR2 LQKENI. CDR3 size: 17 residues. The ends lost 3 bases at V and 5 bases at J; junction bases unmatched: 10. This CDR3 reads CASSPNPPGTGDQPQHF. CDR3 DNA sequence: TGTGCCAGCTCACCCAACCCCCCGGGGACAGGGGATCAGCCCCAGCATTTT.

The rearrangement uses TRBV11-3 and TRBJ2-7; 7 bases are shared with TRBD2. CDR1 is SGHNT and CDR2 is YENEEA in the germline V gene. V dropped 4 bases and J dropped 1; count of bases not matched to a gene: 1. The CDR3 totals 13 residues. The CDR3 region is CASSSGLSYEQYF. The CDR3 DNA reads TGTGCCAGCAGCTCGGGACTATCCTACGAGCAGTACTTC.

The genes are TRBV4-3 and TRBJ2-5; 8 bases are shared with TRBD1. CDR1 is LGHNA and CDR2 is YSLEER in the germline V gene. The CDR3 totals 16 residues. Trimming cost V 1 base and J 5 bases; bases outside gene matches: 9. The CDR3 nucleotides read TGCGCCAGCAGCCAAGGATTAGGACAGGGTATGGAGACCCAGTACTTC. The encoded protein is CASSQGLGQGMETQYF.

This chain joins TRBV29-1 and TRBJ2-7, with TRBD2 as a possible D gene (6 bases). The CDR3 length is 13 residues. Trimming cost V 5 bases and J 2 bases, with 13 bases left between them. Germline assignment: CDR1 SQVTM and CDR2 ANQGSEA. DNA for the CDR3: TGCAGCGTTCAACCCGGGAGAACCTACGAGCAGTACTTC. This sequence encodes CSVQPGRTYEQYF.

This clone was detected many times. The V gene is TRBV11-3, the J gene TRBJ2-3; D gene ambiguous. Trimming took 0 bases from V and 8 from J, leaving 6 bases between them. This CDR3 spans 12 amino acids. Germline V gene data show CDR1 as SGHNT and CDR2 as YENEEA. Written as DNA, the CDR3 is TGTGCCAGCAGCTTAGATCGGGTTACGCAGTATTTT. Amino acid sequence: CASSLDRVTQYF. The whole variable domain, filled in from reference TRBV11-3 and TRBJ2-3, reads EAGVVQSPRYKIIEKKQPVAFWCNPISGHNTLYWYLQNLGQGPELLIRYENEEAVDDSQLPKDRFSAERLKGVDSTLKIQPAELGDSAVYLCASSLDRVTQYFGPGTRLTVL.

The rearrangement uses TRBV2 and TRBJ2-2; TRBD1 agrees at 10 bases. V lost 4 bases and J lost 6; bases outside the gene matches: 5. This CDR3 is built from 15 residues. Germline CDR1 and CDR2: SNHLY and FYNNEI. For the CDR3, the DNA is TGTGCCAGCAGTGGATCGGACAGGGGGGCCGGGGAGCTGTTTTTT. It specifies CASSGSDRGAGELFF.

The J gene is TRBJ1-2, the V gene TRBV7-9; 9 bases match TRBD1. This CDR3 is 16 amino acids long. The junction had 14 bases not matched to a gene; V was cut back by 4 bases and J by 8 bases. Per the germline V gene, CDR1 is SEHNR and CDR2 is FQNEAQ (reference sequence). The CDR3 reads CASSSSRPQGARGYTF. In nucleotides, the CDR3 is TGTGCCAGCAGCTCCAGTAGACCACAGGGGGCGCGCGGCTACACCTTC.

CDR3 in amino acids: CASSPGQGTGELFF. CDR3 coding DNA: TGTGCCAGCAGCCCGGGACAGGGGACCGGGGAGCTGTTTTTT. The V and J genes are TRBV3-1 (or the pseudogene TRBV3-2) and TRBJ2-2; TRBD1 aligns across 10 bases. The CDR3 is 14 residues long. Trimming cost V 4 bases and J 5 bases; bases outside gene matches: 1. Germline CDR1 LGHDT, CDR2 YNNKEL (reference sequence).

The chain uses TRBV7-2 and TRBJ2-3, with 10 bases fitting TRBD1. CDR1 and CDR2 from the germline V gene are SGHTA and FQGNSA. V lost 7 bases, J lost 4 bases, and 8 bases stayed unmatched. The CDR3 runs 15 residues. This chain's CDR3 is CASTRQGAVSDTQYF. In nucleotides, the CDR3 is TGTGCCAGCACTAGACAGGGGGCGGTCTCAGATACGCAGTATTTT.

The chain combines TRBV28 with TRBJ2-6, with D possibly matching TRBD2 (6 bases). Germline V CDR1 and CDR2: MDHEN, SYDVKM. Trimming took 5 bases from V and 2 from J, leaving 10 bases between them. This CDR3 has 15 amino acids. In DNA form, the CDR3 reads TGTGCCAGCAGTATACCGGGAGCTGGGGCCAACGTCCTGACTTTC. As protein: CASSIPGAGANVLTF.

This chain joins TRBV11-3 and TRBJ2-2, with 10 nucleotides matching TRBD2. V lost 6 bases and J lost 4; bases outside the gene matches: 2. The germline V gene has CDR1 SGHNT and CDR2 YENEEA. The CDR3 has 14 residues. CDR3 sequence: CASRRLAGTGELFF. CDR3 DNA sequence: TGTGCCAGCAGACGACTAGCGGGCACCGGGGAGCTGTTTTTT.

The chain carries TRBV10-3 and TRBJ2-1, with 10 bases identical to TRBD2. Germline V gives CDR1 ENHRY, CDR2 SYGVKD. This CDR3 spans 14 amino acids. V trimming: 5 bases; J trimming: 7 bases; junction bases outside the gene matches: 5. The CDR3 DNA reads as TGTGCCATCAGTTTGGGACTAGCGTCTAATGAGCAGTTCTTC. Residues: CAISLGLASNEQFF.

V is TRBV27 and J is TRBJ2-1; the match to TRBD2 covers 11 bases. Germline V CDR1 and CDR2: MNHEY, SMNVEV (reference sequence). J was trimmed by 7 bases and V by 5 bases; bases with no gene match: 16. The CDR3 spans 18 residues. DNA of the CDR3: TGTGCCAGCAGTACCCCCAGGGGTAGCGGGGGGGCCTTAAATGAGCAGTTCTTC. Its protein product is CASSTPRGSGGALNEQFF.

The rearrangement uses TRBV5-1 and TRBJ2-3; the D gene is possibly TRBD2 (5 bases). The germline gives CDR1 SGHRS, CDR2 YFSETQ. V was pared by 6 bases and J by 2 bases, with 13 bases between. The CDR3 sequence is 14 residues long. The CDR3 coding sequence is TGCGCCAGCAAAAGAGCGGAGAACACAGATACGCAGTATTTT. As protein: CASKRAENTDTQYF.

This clone occurred a few times. J is TRBJ1-1 and V is TRBV7-3; 8 positions agree with TRBD1. The CDR3 has 13 amino acids. Germline trimming cut 5 bases from V and 7 bases from J; bases unmatched to any gene: 6. In germline, CDR1 is SGHTA, CDR2 FQGTGA. Here the CDR3 DNA reads TGTGCCAGCAGCATCGACAGGGGAGGTGAAGCTTTCTTT. Translated: CASSIDRGGEAFF.

The table lists this clone with a count of one. The J gene is TRBJ1-3, the V gene TRBV18; the match to TRBD1 covers 9 bases. Germline V gene sequence: CDR1 KGHSH, CDR2 LQKENI. There are 15 residues in the CDR3. With V trimmed by 6 bases and J by 0 bases, 3 bases remained unmatched. The CDR3 spells CASSLTGGSGNTIYF. In DNA, the CDR3 is TGTGCCAGCTCCCTGACAGGGGGCTCTGGAAACACCATATATTTT.

The rearrangement joins TRBV18 to TRBJ2-5, with D maybe TRBD1 (5 bases). Per the germline V gene, CDR1 is KGHSH and CDR2 is LQKENI. The V gene lost 2 bases and the J gene lost 2 bases, with 9 bases spanning the gap. The CDR3 consists of 14 residues. The CDR3 region has the DNA TGTGCCAGCTCACCAACCGGACAACAAGAGACCCAGTACTTC. It encodes CASSPTGQQETQYF.

The chain has TRBV18 and TRBJ1-6, with D possibly being TRBD1 (6 bases). This CDR3 has 17 residues. CDR1 KGHSH and CDR2 LQKENI come from the germline V gene. The V end lost 4 bases, the J end lost 6 bases, and 19 bases lay between the germline ends. In nucleotides, the CDR3 is TGTGCCAGCTCACTCACAACGACAGGAGACCGTAATTCACCCCTCCACTTT. Translation: CASSLTTTGDRNSPLHF.

This clone has a handful of counts. V is TRBV4-1 and J is TRBJ1-2, with 8 bases matching TRBD1. The CDR3 extends over 17 amino acids. The germline V gene has CDR1 MGHRA and CDR2 YSYEKL. Trimming took 1 base from V and 0 from J; bases not matched to a gene: 7. CDR3 bases: TGCGCCAGCAGCCAAGGTAAAGGGACAGGCACTAACTATGGCTACACCTTC. Its protein is CASSQGKGTGTNYGYTF.